Listed below are T cell receptor beta chains from one sample, sequenced in a study of identical twins. TCRdb reprocessed the 5' RACE reads with MiXCR, giving one entry per CDR3 protein. The table records 200,000 to 300,000 distinct CDR3 sequences, 7.5% of them present only once. These same records also appear under a second study, on yellow fever vaccine responses in identical twins.

Material for sequencing was CD8+ T cells sorted from blood. These receptors came from a young woman in good health. The CDR3 runs from the conserved cysteine through the conserved F or W. Fields, in order: J gene, V gene, clone size, D gene, CDR3 protein, CDR3 DNA. D genes are given only for firm matches. Some rows mark clone size as missing; the rest say once, few, many or name a class of expanded clone.

>TRBJ2-1|TRBV29-1|many|TRBD2
CSVEGLAGAVGSYNEQFF
TGCAGCGTCGAAGGACTAGCGGGAGCTGTGGGCTCCTACAATGAGCAGTTCTTC
>TRBJ2-2|TRBV20-1|many|TRBD2
CSATPLAGAGELFF
TGCAGTGCTACCCCGCTAGCGGGAGCTGGGGAGCTGTTTTTT
>TRBJ2-1|TRBV15|few|TRBD2
CATRRGGYNEQFF
TGTGCCACCAGACGGGGGGGATACAATGAGCAGTTCTTC
>TRBJ2-1|TRBV7-9|few|-
CASSPPPPHEQFF
TGTGCCAGCAGCCCCCCTCCCCCACATGAGCAGTTCTTC
>TRBJ2-2|TRBV18|few|-
CASSPGIKSSGELFF
TGTGCCAGCTCACCAGGGATTAAGTCGAGCGGGGAGCTGTTTTTT
>TRBJ2-4|TRBV5-8|few|-
CASSGMSESKNIQYF
TGTGCCAGCAGCGGGATGAGCGAGAGCAAAAACATTCAGTACTTC
>TRBJ2-3|TRBV7-2|few|-
CASSLGQQRGDTQYF
TGTGCCAGCAGCTTAGGTCAACAACGGGGAGATACGCAGTATTTT
>TRBJ2-2|TRBV14|many|-
CASSQYWPGVTDTGELFF
TGTGCCAGCAGCCAATATTGGCCTGGCGTTACAGACACCGGGGAGCTGTTTTTT
>TRBJ2-3|TRBV14|many|-
CASSQDFSGPDTQYF
TGTGCCAGCAGCCAAGATTTCTCGGGACCAGATACGCAGTATTTT
>TRBJ1-1|TRBV28|many|-
CASSPRGEAGTEAFF
TGTGCCAGCAGCCCGAGAGGAGAGGCGGGCACTGAAGCTTTCTTT
>TRBJ1-5|TRBV12-5|few|-
CASGQQSGNQPQHF
TGTGCTAGTGGCCAACAGTCCGGGAATCAGCCCCAGCATTTT
>TRBJ1-5|TRBV4-2|-|-
CASSQEEGANNQPQHF
TGTGCCAGCAGCCAAGAGGAAGGGGCAAACAATCAGCCCCAGCATTTT
>TRBJ2-5|TRBV7-9|many|TRBD2
CASSASGETQYF
TGTGCCAGCAGCGCTAGCGGTGAGACCCAGTACTTC
>TRBJ1-1|TRBV7-9|few|TRBD1
CASSWDRSEAFF
TGTGCCAGCAGCTGGGACAGGAGTGAAGCTTTCTTT
>TRBJ2-1|TRBV9|few|-
CASSVHTRDEQFF
TGTGCCAGCAGCGTCCACACTAGGGACGAGCAGTTCTTC
>TRBJ2-3|TRBV2|few|TRBD2
CASSDVAGGPLGTDTQYF
TGTGCCAGCAGTGATGTGGCGGGAGGCCCGCTGGGCACAGATACGCAGTATTTT
>TRBJ2-1|TRBV6-9|-|-
CATFLDEQFF
TGTGCCACCTTCCTTGATGAGCAGTTCTTC
>TRBJ1-2|TRBV29-1|many|-
CSVVGVGGLYGYTF
TGCAGCGTTGTTGGTGTGGGGGGACTCTATGGCTACACCTTC
>TRBJ1-2|TRBV7-9|many|-
CASSPRDGQNYGYTF
TGTGCCAGCAGCCCCCGGGACGGGCAGAACTATGGCTACACCTTC
>TRBJ2-5|TRBV7-7|few|-
CASSLEGVQETQYF
TGTGCCAGCAGCTTAGAAGGGGTCCAAGAGACCCAGTACTTC
>TRBJ2-3|TRBV2|-|TRBD1
CASSDSSWDRDTDTQYF
TGTGCCAGCAGTGACTCCAGCTGGGACAGGGACACAGATACGCAGTATTTT
>TRBJ2-6|TRBV4-2|few|-
CASSFDTSGANVLTF
TGTGCCAGCAGTTTCGACACCTCTGGGGCCAACGTCCTGACTTTC
>TRBJ2-5|TRBV4-1|many|TRBD2
CASSQDLTAGAQETQYF
TGCGCCAGCAGCCAAGATTTAACAGCGGGAGCCCAAGAGACCCAGTACTTC
>TRBJ2-1|TRBV12-3/TRBV12-4|many|-
CASTSVNNEQFF
TGTGCCAGCACTTCAGTGAACAATGAGCAGTTCTTC
>TRBJ2-5|TRBV3-1|-|-
CASSQDPPVGGEETQYF
TGTGCCAGCAGCCAAGACCCACCTGTAGGGGGAGAGGAGACCCAGTACTTC
>TRBJ1-2|TRBV12-3/TRBV12-4|many|TRBD1
CASSSFQGQGLIYGYTF
TGTGCCAGCAGTTCCTTTCAGGGACAGGGTTTAATCTATGGCTACACCTTC
>TRBJ2-3|TRBV11-2|-|TRBD1
CASSLRDRVGDTQYF
TGTGCCAGCAGCTTAAGGGACAGGGTAGGAGATACGCAGTATTTT
>TRBJ1-4|TRBV7-9|few|-
CASSLVAGDNEKLFF
TGTGCCAGCAGCTTAGTTGCCGGGGATAATGAAAAACTGTTTTTT
>TRBJ1-3|TRBV28|many|-
CASSLFGNTIYF
TGTGCCAGCAGTTTGTTTGGAAACACCATATATTTT
>TRBJ2-4|TRBV13|-|TRBD1
CASSFISLDRGKNIQYF
TGTGCCAGCAGCTTTATATCCTTGGACAGGGGGAAAAACATTCAGTACTTC
>TRBJ2-1|TRBV3-1|-|TRBD2
CSSSRTSGLYNEQFF
TGTTCCAGCAGCCGTACTAGCGGGCTTTACAATGAGCAGTTCTTC
>TRBJ2-7|TRBV7-8|-|TRBD2
CASSSWLSGRDYEQYF
TGTGCCAGCAGCAGTTGGCTTAGCGGGAGGGACTACGAGCAGTACTTC
>TRBJ2-7|TRBV29-1|few|TRBD2
CSVEEGPGGRGHYEQYF
TGCAGCGTTGAAGAGGGTCCGGGAGGGAGGGGACACTACGAGCAGTACTTC
>TRBJ1-1|TRBV5-4|few|-
CASSAATDEAFF
TGTGCCAGCAGCGCCGCGACAGATGAAGCTTTCTTT
>TRBJ2-1|TRBV2|-|TRBD2
CASSERSSGKPNEQFF
TGTGCCAGCAGTGAAAGGTCTAGCGGGAAACCCAATGAGCAGTTCTTC
>TRBJ2-1|TRBV7-7|few|TRBD2
CASSRLAGDNEQFF
TGTGCCAGCAGCCGACTAGCGGGGGACAATGAGCAGTTCTTC
>TRBJ2-1|TRBV11-3|-|-
CASSTRDTDYNEQFF
TGTGCCAGCAGCACCCGGGACACCGATTACAATGAGCAGTTCTTC
>TRBJ2-2|TRBV12-3/TRBV12-4|many|-
CASSLGGAAGELFF
TGTGCCAGCAGTTTGGGGGGCGCAGCCGGGGAGCTGTTTTTT
>TRBJ1-1|TRBV12-5|-|-
CASARTTEAFF
TGTGCTAGTGCTCGGACGACTGAAGCTTTCTTT
>TRBJ2-5|TRBV28|many|-
CASSLIGSQETQYF
TGTGCCAGCAGTTTGATTGGCAGCCAAGAGACCCAGTACTTC
>TRBJ2-3|TRBV9|many|TRBD2
CASSSRLAGSTDTQYF
TGTGCCAGCAGCTCGCGACTAGCGGGGAGCACAGATACGCAGTATTTT
>TRBJ2-6|TRBV5-1|-|-
CASSTTGANVLTF
TGCGCCAGCAGTACAACTGGGGCCAACGTCCTGACTTTC
>TRBJ2-7|TRBV27|-|TRBD2
CASRRLAGFYEQYF
TGTGCCAGCAGGAGGCTAGCGGGATTCTACGAGCAGTACTTC
>TRBJ1-2|TRBV6-2/TRBV6-3|few|TRBD1
CASSHNRDSGFNYGYTF
TGTGCCAGCAGCCACAATAGGGACAGTGGCTTTAACTATGGCTACACCTTC
>TRBJ2-2|TRBV24-1|few|TRBD1
CATSDLQGTGLTGELFF
TGTGCCACCAGTGATTTGCAGGGGACAGGCCTCACCGGGGAGCTGTTTTTT